Listed below are T cell receptor beta chains from one sample, sequenced in a study of T cells in localized non-small cell lung cancer. Some clones are missing from TCRdb's copy, which holds only in-frame ones; the method was immunoSEQ multiplex PCR. Here the sample spans tens of thousands of clones, around 90% being singletons. Material: peripheral blood, obtained before any cancer treatment. Receptor source: a man aged 40 to 70 with stage I squamous cell lung carcinoma. Each CDR3 is given with its conserved first and last residue. Each record gives: clone size, D gene, J gene, V gene, CDR3 DNA, CDR3 protein. The D gene is left open where the match is weak. Size is stated for part of the rows, as once, few or many counts, or as a class when the clone is expanded.

>NA|TRBD1|TRBJ1-1|TRBV10-3
TGTGCCATCAGTACCGAGACCGGGACAGGGCTCACTGAAGCTTTCTTT
CAISTETGTGLTEAFF
>NA|TRBD1|TRBJ2-3|TRBV7-3
TGTGCCAGCAGCCCCCAGGGGGCTTCTGATACGCAGTATTTT
CASSPQGASDTQYF
>NA|NA|TRBJ2-6|TRBV25-1
TGTGCCAGCAGTAGTGGGGCCAACGTCCTGACTTTC
CASSSGANVLTF
>few|NA|TRBJ1-2|TRBV7-2
TGTGCCAGCACCCTGAGTGAGGGGAAAGGCTACACCTTC
CASTLSEGKGYTF
>NA|NA|TRBJ2-3|TRBV6-6
TGTGCCAGCAGGGGAGGGGGTCACACAGATACGCAGTATTTT
CASRGGGHTDTQYF
>NA|NA|TRBJ1-2|TRBV5-8
TGTGCCAGCAGCTATAACAACTATGGCTACACCTTC
CASSYNNYGYTF
>once|NA|TRBJ1-1|TRBV19
TGTGCCAGTAGAAGGCTGTTAAGTTTCGAAGCTTTCTTT
CASRRLLSFEAFF
>NA|NA|TRBJ2-2|TRBV5-1
TGCGCCAGCAGCTTGGCGGGACCAAACACCGGGGAGCTGTTTTTT
CASSLAGPNTGELFF
>NA|TRBD1|TRBJ1-3|TRBV7-3
TGTGCCAGCAGCCGCGACAGGGGATCTGGAAACACCATATATTTT
CASSRDRGSGNTIYF
>NA|NA|TRBJ2-3|TRBV5-1
TGCGCCAGCAGCTTCACAGATACGCAGTATTTT
CASSFTDTQYF
>NA|TRBD1|TRBJ1-1|TRBV15
TGTGCCACCAGCCCGCCGGGACAGGCAAACGAAGCTTTCTTT
CATSPPGQANEAFF
>NA|NA|TRBJ2-4|TRBV19
TGTGCCACCCGGAGGGGAAACATTCAGTACTTC
CATRRGNIQYF
>NA|NA|TRBJ1-6|TRBV5-4
TGTGCCAGCAGCCAGTCCGAATCACCCCTCCACTTT
CASSQSESPLHF
>medium-sized|NA|TRBJ2-7|TRBV29-1
TGCAGCGTCACCGGGACGTTAAGCTCCTACGAGCAGTACTTC
CSVTGTLSSYEQYF
>NA|NA|TRBJ1-2|TRBV7-2
TGTGCCAGCAGCCCTTTAACGCGCGTCTCTGGTGGCTACACCTTC
CASSPLTRVSGGYTF
>NA|NA|TRBJ1-1|TRBV9
TGTGCCAGCAGCGTAGGGCATTCCACTGAAGCTTTCTTT
CASSVGHSTEAFF
>NA|TRBD1|TRBJ1-3|TRBV7-9
TGTGCCAGCAGCCCTTACGGGACAGCCTCGATATATTTT
CASSPYGTASIYF
>NA|TRBD1|TRBJ1-1|TRBV25-1
TGTGCCAGCATTGGACAGGTACACACTGAAGCTTTCTTT
CASIGQVHTEAFF
>NA|NA|TRBJ1-3|TRBV10-3
TGTGCCATCAGTGAGTCCCTATGGACAGCCTCTGGAAACACCATATATTTT
CAISESLWTASGNTIYF
>NA|NA|TRBJ1-6|TRBV11-2
TGTGCCAGCAGCACCCCAGGGTATAATTCACCCCTCCACTTT
CASSTPGYNSPLHF
>NA|NA|TRBJ2-6|TRBV19
TGTGCCAGTAGTATAGTGGGTACCCGGAGCACAAGCTCTGGGGCCAACGTCCTGACTTTC
CASSIVGTRSTSSGANVLTF
>once|TRBD1|TRBJ1-6|TRBV5-4
TGTGCCAGCAGGAAACAGGGGGCGAGTAATTCACCCCTCCACTTT
CASRKQGASNSPLHF
>once|NA|TRBJ2-2|TRBV5-4
TGTGCCAGCAGACCGGGGGGCTCGAGCACCGGGGAGCTGTTTTTT
CASRPGGSSTGELFF
>NA|NA|TRBJ2-4|TRBV19
TGTGCCAGTAGTATAGGGGCAGCCCTCGGGGCCAAAAACATTCAGTACTTC
CASSIGAALGAKNIQYF
>NA|TRBD1|TRBJ1-2|TRBV9
TGTGCCAGCAGCGGCGGACAGGGAGCTTATGGCTACACCTTC
CASSGGQGAYGYTF